This TCR beta chain was sequenced in a study of early T cells in non-severe SARS-CoV-2 infection. Looking at the study overall: Bulk RNA taken from unsorted whole blood was sequenced, leaving chains unpaired. Whole-study findings and limits: VDJdb-based matching was biased toward anti-spike CD8 responses and missed private and CD4 specificities.

In this sample, this clonotype turned up many times. Its antigen is not identified. Attachment of unique molecular identifiers to individual cDNA molecules was performed. TCRdb re-analysed the 5' RACE reads in MiXCR, keeping a single row per CDR3 protein. The sample lists approximately 81,000 distinct CDR3 sequences; 5.5% to 7.5% were seen once. Input material: whole blood. The sequence derives from an adult who was a healthcare worker with PCR-confirmed SARS-CoV-2 infection or an uninfected control (not recorded which).

The CDR3 protein is CASSLYFADTQYF. CDR3 nucleotides: TGTGCCAGCAGCTTATACTTTGCAGATACGCAGTATTTT. The chain joins TRBV7-9 to TRBJ2-3; D remains unclear. The CDR3 is 13 amino acids. The V gene's germline CDR1 is SEHNR and CDR2 FQNEAQ (reference sequence). V lost 2 bases and J 4 bases, leaving 7 bases between the germline ends.